Below are 25 T cell receptor beta chains sequenced from a single sample in a study of shared clonotypes between healthy human individuals (dated by TCRdb to about 2020). CD8 naive samples were CD45RO-negative cells positively selected for CCR7, giving a CD45RA+CCR7+ population that excluded TemRA cells. The method behind the library was the immunoSEQ multiplex PCR assay. TCRdb retrieved this table from immuneACCESS and kept in-frame rearrangements only. Not all clones are present; in checked studies, unresolved V genes account for under half, and no reason is known for the remainder. Here the sample has about 820,000 clones; 92% occur a single time. Under 30% of the sample lies in the top ten. The sample comprised naive CD8+ T cells sorted from blood. Reading the label with the study, this specimen's cell subset or site is: CD45RA+CCR7+. All receptors come from a young man in good health.

The chain couples TRBV15 to TRBJ2-2; TRBD2 matches at 7 bases. Trimming at V came to 3 bases and at J to 7 bases, leaving 5 bases not matched to a gene. The germline CDR1 and CDR2 sequences are LNHNV and YYDKDF (reference sequence). The CDR3 length is 14 residues. CDR3 protein: CATSRGRGGGELFF. For the CDR3, the DNA is TGTGCCACCAGCAGGGGACGCGGGGGCGGGGAGCTGTTTTTT.

The CDR3 sequence: CASQGGEAFF. CDR3 sequence (DNA): TGTGCCAGCCAGGGGGGTGAAGCTTTCTTT. This chain joins TRBV25-1 and TRBJ1-1, with 7 positions matching TRBD1. Germline assignment: CDR1 MGHDK and CDR2 SYGVNS. The junction had 1 base not matched to a gene; V was cut back by 8 bases and J by 7 bases. The CDR3 covers 10 residues.

The chain joins TRBV28 to TRBJ2-3; D gene unclear. Germline V gives CDR1 MDHEN, CDR2 SYDVKM. The CDR3 runs to 15 residues. Trimming took off 6 bases at V and 0 bases at J, with 13 bases between the two ends. The CDR3 sequence: CASREIIASTDTQYF. The CDR3 DNA reads as TGTGCCAGCAGGGAAATCATAGCTAGCACAGATACGCAGTATTTT.

This clone was recorded once. The J gene is TRBJ2-5, the V gene TRBV29-1; 7 bases are shared with TRBD1. Trimming took 3 bases from V and 0 from J; bases not matched to a gene: 7. CDR3 size: 15 residues. CDR1 and CDR2 (germline): SQVTM, ANQGSEA. The CDR3 loop reads CSVERGRGYQETQYF. The CDR3 bases are TGCAGCGTTGAGAGAGGCAGGGGGTACCAAGAGACCCAGTACTTC.

The chain employs TRBV10-2 and TRBJ1-1; TRBD1 might be the D (5 bases). Trimming left V 6 bases short and J 7 bases short, with 12 bases between. The CDR3 covers 12 residues. Germline V CDR1 and CDR2: WSHSY, SAAADI. Here the CDR3 reads CASRDLDIEAFF. In DNA, the CDR3 is TGCGCCAGCAGGGACTTGGACATTGAAGCTTTCTTT.

This clone was recorded once. The chain combines TRBV18 with TRBJ2-1; D unresolved. V lost 1 base to trimming and J lost 9 bases, with 16 bases between them. Germline V CDR1 and CDR2: KGHSH, LQKENI. The CDR3 consists of 15 residues. CDR3 sequence reads: CASSPRSGPMVEQFF. For the CDR3, the DNA is TGTGCCAGCTCACCACGATCAGGACCCATGGTTGAGCAGTTCTTC.

Notes on this clone: A much larger clone lies one base from this, so it may be a read error. This CDR3 is also generated by other DNA sequences in the sample. This rearrangement joins TRBV28 to TRBJ2-5; D gene unclear. Germline CDR1 and CDR2: MDHEN and SYDVKM. V gave up 6 bases and J gave up 0 bases, with 2 bases separating them. The length of the CDR3 is 11 residues. CDR3 in DNA: TGTGCCAGCAGCTACCAAGAGACCCAGTACTTC. Translating gives CASSYQETQYF. The whole variable domain, remainder taken from reference TRBV28 and TRBJ2-5, is DVKVTQSSRYLVKRTGEKVFLECVQDMDHENMFWYRQDPGLGLRLIYFSYDVKMKEKGDIPEGYSVSREKKERFSLILESASTNQTSMYLCASSYQETQYFGPGTRLLVL.

This clone is a singleton in its sample. V usage is TRBV15 and J usage is TRBJ1-5; maybe TRBD1 (5 bases). The germline V gene has CDR1 LNHNV and CDR2 YYDKDF (reference sequence). V lost 2 bases and J 6 bases, leaving 14 bases between the germline ends. The CDR3 loop spans 15 amino acids. As DNA, the CDR3 is TGTGCCACCAGCAGACTTCCCCACGGGGGTCAGCCCCAGCATTTT. The encoded protein is CATSRLPHGGQPQHF.

This clone appeared once. The chain has TRBV6-1 and TRBJ1-2; possible D gene TRBD1, 6 bases. CDR1 is MNHNS and CDR2 is SASEGT in the germline V gene. V was shortened by 7 bases and J by 4 bases, with 10 bases between the two germline ends. The CDR3 has 12 residues. CDR3 residues: CASTDRPYGYTF. In DNA form, the CDR3 reads TGTGCCAGCACAGACAGGCCCTATGGCTACACCTTC.

This chain joins TRBV27 and TRBJ2-3, with D unresolved. The V gene lost 11 bases and the J gene lost 4 bases, with 10 bases spanning the gap. This CDR3 region has 11 residues. CDR1 and CDR2 from the germline V gene are MNHEY and SMNVEV (reference sequence). CDR3 in amino acids: CASFGSDTQYF. The CDR3 bases are TGTGCCTCTTTTGGGTCAGATACGCAGTATTTT.

The CDR3, as DNA: TGTGCCAGCAGTATCCGGCTAGCGGTCGGAGAGACCCAGTACTTC. It translates to CASSIRLAVGETQYF. The chain recombines TRBV27 with TRBJ2-5, with 7 bases identical to TRBD2. CDR1 is MNHEY, CDR2 SMNVEV, per germline (reference sequence). Germline trimming cut 5 bases from V and 4 bases from J; bases unmatched to any gene: 10. The CDR3 is made up of 15 amino acids.

The chain employs TRBV9 and TRBJ2-7; no firm D call. Trimming took 4 bases from V and 0 from J, leaving 11 bases between them. Germline CDR1 is SGDLS and CDR2 is YYNGEE. The CDR3 runs 14 residues. CDR3 region: CASSPDENSYEQYF. CDR3 sequence (DNA): TGTGCCAGCAGCCCGGACGAGAACTCCTACGAGCAGTACTTC.

Only one count was recorded for this clone. J is TRBJ2-1 and V is TRBV7-9; 8 bases are a match to TRBD2. Germline V gene data show CDR1 as SEHNR and CDR2 as FQNEAQ (reference sequence). V trimming: 4 bases; J trimming: 3 bases; junction bases outside the gene matches: 8. The CDR3 sequence is 16 residues long. The CDR3 nucleotides are TGTGCCAGCAGCTGGATAAGCAGCGGGAGCTACAATGAGCAGTTCTTC. The encoded protein is CASSWISSGSYNEQFF. Complete variable domain (other parts from reference TRBV7-9 and TRBJ2-1): DTGVSQNPRHKITKRGQNVTFRCDPISEHNRLYWYRQTLGQGPEFLTYFQNEAQLEKSRLLSDRFSAERPKGSFSTLEIQRTEQGDSAMYLCASSWISSGSYNEQFFGPGTRLTVL.

The chain is built from TRBV7-9 and TRBJ1-2, with TRBD1 as a possible D gene (6 bases). Deletions cut 6 bases from V and 5 bases from J, with 10 bases between. The germline CDR1 and CDR2 sequences are SEHNR and FQNEAQ (reference sequence). This CDR3 is 12 amino acids long. In nucleotides, the CDR3 is TGTGCCAGCAGACTAGGGGGGTATGGCTACACCTTC. Amino acid sequence: CASRLGGYGYTF.

This clone came up a few times. The chain is built from TRBV28 and TRBJ2-3, with D perhaps TRBD2 (6 bases). The V and J ends lost 2 bases and 4 bases respectively, with 19 bases between them. Germline values: CDR1 MDHEN, CDR2 SYDVKM. This CDR3 spans 17 amino acids. The CDR3 region has the DNA TGTGCCAGCAGTTTACTGTTCTCGGGAGATGGCGCAGATACGCAGTATTTT. Protein product: CASSLLFSGDGADTQYF.

The chain carries TRBV27 and TRBJ2-7; 8 bases align to TRBD1. V trimming: 5 bases; J trimming: 0 bases; junction bases outside the gene matches: 6. Per germline, CDR1 MNHEY and CDR2 SMNVEV (reference sequence). This CDR3 has 15 amino acids. The CDR3 spells CASSARGLISYEQYF. The CDR3, as DNA: TGTGCCAGCAGTGCCAGGGGGCTCATCTCCTACGAGCAGTACTTC.

This sequence joins TRBV5-1 and TRBJ1-1, with no clear D. Trimming shortened V by 2 bases and J by 0 bases, and 8 bases separated the two germline ends. Germline CDR1 reads SGHRS; CDR2 reads YFSETQ. This CDR3 spans 14 amino acids. The CDR3: CASSLVAVNTEAFF. DNA for the CDR3: TGCGCCAGCAGCTTAGTGGCGGTGAACACTGAAGCTTTCTTT.

In nucleotides, the CDR3 is TGTGCCAGCAGGTATGACAGGGGCCGTGAGCAGTTCTTC. Its protein product is CASRYDRGREQFF. V gene TRBV5-4 combines with J gene TRBJ2-1, with TRBD1 matching over 8 bases. J was trimmed by 9 bases and V by 5 bases; bases with no gene match: 7. CDR1 is SGHNT and CDR2 is YYREEE in the germline V gene (reference sequence). This CDR3 comprises 13 residues.

The CDR3 here is CSVETRSAQYNEQFF. The CDR3 DNA follows: TGCAGCGTTGAAACGAGGTCAGCACAATACAATGAGCAGTTCTTC. The V and J genes are TRBV29-1 and TRBJ2-1, with D unresolved. The CDR3 runs 15 residues. Trimming left V 2 bases short and J 4 bases short, with 15 bases between. The germline V gene encodes CDR1 SQVTM and CDR2 ANQGSEA.

The chain is built from TRBV29-1 and TRBJ1-2, with D hard to call. CDR3 size: 14 residues. The V end lost 7 bases, the J end lost 0 bases, and 15 bases lay between the germline ends. Germline V gene lookup returns CDR1 SQVTM and CDR2 ANQGSEA. The CDR3 nucleotides are TGCAGCGCTGATCGGGGAGTAGCTAACTATGGCTACACCTTC. This sequence encodes CSADRGVANYGYTF.

V usage is TRBV18 and J usage is TRBJ2-1; possibly TRBD2 for D (6 bases). This CDR3 comprises 13 residues. With 8 bases removed from V and 0 bases from J, the gap between germline ends came to 8 bases. Germline-derived CDR1 and CDR2 are KGHSH and LQKENI. CDR3 DNA: TGTGCCAGCGGGGGGAGCTCCTACAATGAGCAGTTCTTC. It specifies CASGGSSYNEQFF.

This chain connects TRBV21-1 to TRBJ2-7; the DNA was not compared with TRBD2, the D call given in the table. TRBV21-1 is given as a pseudogene. The CDR3 has 8 residues. This CDR3 is CASPGQYF. Written as DNA, the CDR3 is TGTGCCAGCCCCGGGCAGTACTTC.

The chain is built from TRBV11-2 and TRBJ2-1; no firm D call. The length of the CDR3 is 14 residues. Trimming removed 1 base at V and 9 bases at J, with 13 bases between. Germline V gene data show CDR1 as SGHAT and CDR2 as FQNNGV. The CDR3 is CASSLGGWASEQFF. CDR3 nucleotides: TGTGCCAGCAGCTTAGGTGGCTGGGCGAGTGAGCAGTTCTTC.

This clone has a single count. This rearrangement joins TRBV25-1 to TRBJ2-7, with D uncertain. Germline V gene data show CDR1 as MGHDK and CDR2 as SYGVNS. The CDR3 is 12 amino acids. Trimming removed 4 bases from V and 3 bases from J, with 7 bases in between. Written as DNA, the CDR3 is TGTGCCAGCAGTGTTCGGATCTACGAGCAGTACTTC. It is translated as CASSVRIYEQYF.

CDR3 sequence (DNA): TGTGCCAGCAGCCCCGAGGGACAGGGGGCCTCCTACGAGCAGTACTTC. It translates to CASSPEGQGASYEQYF. The chain recombines TRBV7-2 with TRBJ2-7; 12 positions match TRBD1. V lost 5 bases, J lost 0 bases, and 5 bases stayed unmatched. Per the germline V gene, CDR1 is SGHTA and CDR2 is FQGNSA. CDR3 length: 16 amino acids.